The clone carrying this TCR beta chain was seen a handful of times. Antigen specificity is unknown. These data are taken from a study of shared clonotypes between healthy human individuals. Study-wide results and caveats: Naive subsets, compared against memory subsets, generally had larger estimated richness values.

Approximately 210 ng DNA, tens of thousands of T cell genomes, went into each sorted-subset replicate PCR. Some clones are missing from TCRdb's copy, which holds only in-frame ones; the method was immunoSEQ multiplex PCR. Among about 230,000 clones, about 65% were seen once, and the ten largest hold approximately 12%. Trimming removed 0 bases from V and 0 bases from J, with 7 bases in between. The V gene's germline CDR1 is SGDLS and CDR2 YYNGEE. The CDR3 sequence is 15 residues long. The sample consisted of memory CD4+ T cells sorted from blood. Regarding subset: CD45RA-negative fraction. V gene TRBV9 combines with J gene TRBJ2-1, with a tentative D call TRBD2 (5 bases). The receptor was derived from a man aged 25-45 years in good health. The DNA for the CDR3 is TGTGCCAGCAGCGTAGCTCGGGGCTCCTACAATGAGCAGTTCTTC. Protein product: CASSVARGSYNEQFF.